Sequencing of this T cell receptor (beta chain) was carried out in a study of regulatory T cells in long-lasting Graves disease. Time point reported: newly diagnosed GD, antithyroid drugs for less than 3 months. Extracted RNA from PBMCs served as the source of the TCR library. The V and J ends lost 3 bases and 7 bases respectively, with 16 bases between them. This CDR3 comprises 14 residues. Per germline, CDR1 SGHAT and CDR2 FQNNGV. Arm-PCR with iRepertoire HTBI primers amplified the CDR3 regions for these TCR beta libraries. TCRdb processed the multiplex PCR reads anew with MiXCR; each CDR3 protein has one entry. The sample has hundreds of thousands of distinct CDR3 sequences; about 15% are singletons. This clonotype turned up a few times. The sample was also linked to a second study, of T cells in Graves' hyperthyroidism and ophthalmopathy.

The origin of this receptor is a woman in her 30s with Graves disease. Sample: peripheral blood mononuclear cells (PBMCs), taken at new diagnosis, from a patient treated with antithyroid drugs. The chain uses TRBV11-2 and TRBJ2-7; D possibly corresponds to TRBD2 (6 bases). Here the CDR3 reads CASSFLVTGGEQYF. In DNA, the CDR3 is TGTGCCAGCAGCTTCCTGGTGACCGGGGGAGAGCAGTACTTC. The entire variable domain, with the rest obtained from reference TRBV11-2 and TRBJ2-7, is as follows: EAGVAQSPRYKIIEKRQSVAFWCNPISGHATLYWYQQILGQGPKLLIQFQNNGVVDDSQLPKDRFSAERLKGVDSTLKIQPAKLEDSAVYLCASSFLVTGGEQYFGPGTRLTVT.